The 5 T cell receptor beta chains listed next were all sequenced from one sample in a study of neurological immune-mediated disorders. TCRdb redid the calling of the 5' RACE reads with MiXCR, one entry per CDR3 protein. The sample has 80,000 to 95,000 distinct CDR3 sequences, 3.5% seen once. Sequencing was done on a sample of PBMCs. These receptor sequences come from a woman aged 45-65 years with multiple sclerosis.

This clonotype was counted many times. The chain recombines TRBV6-5 with TRBJ2-3, with 11 nucleotides matching TRBD2. Trimming took 5 bases from V and 3 from J; bases not matched to a gene: 16. CDR3 length: 19 residues. Germline CDR1 reads MNHEY; CDR2 reads SVGAGI. The CDR3 region is CASSGTTSGGAPGTDTQYF. The CDR3 DNA is TGTGCCAGCAGTGGAACCACTAGCGGGGGAGCCCCGGGGACAGATACGCAGTATTTT.

This clonotype was observed at least ten times. This chain connects TRBV5-1 to TRBJ1-1; D is unclear. CDR1 and CDR2 (germline): SGHRS, YFSETQ. This CDR3 spans 13 amino acids. V shed 6 bases and J shed 1 base, with 10 bases lying between them. CDR3 region: CASMEVSNTEAFF. The DNA for the CDR3 is TGCGCCAGCATGGAAGTTTCGAACACTGAAGCTTTCTTT.

This clonotype occurred many times. The rearrangement uses TRBV5-5 and TRBJ2-3; the match to TRBD1 covers 9 bases. CDR1 SGHKS and CDR2 YYEKEE come from the germline V gene (reference sequence). With V trimmed by 0 bases and J by 4 bases, 6 bases remained unmatched. This CDR3 is 16 amino acids long. The chain's CDR3 is CASSLVDRGRSDTQYF. DNA of the CDR3: TGTGCCAGCAGCTTGGTGGACAGGGGTCGCTCAGATACGCAGTATTTT. Complete variable domain (other parts from reference TRBV5-5 and TRBJ2-3): DAGVTQSPTHLIKTRGQQVTLRCSPISGHKSVSWYQQVLGQGPQFIFQYYEKEERGRGNFPDRFSARQFPNYSSELNVNALLLGDSALYLCASSLVDRGRSDTQYFGPGTRLTVL.

This clonotype was seen at least ten times. The chain is built from TRBV5-5 and TRBJ1-6; 7 nucleotides align to TRBD1. This CDR3 is 18 amino acids long. Germline V gene data show CDR1 as SGHKS and CDR2 as YYEKEE (reference sequence). J lost 4 bases, V lost 4 bases, and 14 bases had no gene match. The CDR3 DNA reads as TGTGCCAGCAGCCTGGAGATACAGGGGAGATCTTATAATTCACCCCTCCACTTT. Translation: CASSLEIQGRSYNSPLHF. Filled out from reference TRBV5-5 and TRBJ1-6, the complete variable domain reads DAGVTQSPTHLIKTRGQQVTLRCSPISGHKSVSWYQQVLGQGPQFIFQYYEKEERGRGNFPDRFSARQFPNYSSELNVNALLLGDSALYLCASSLEIQGRSYNSPLHFGNGTRLTVT.

This clonotype was seen ten or more times. This sequence joins TRBV6-2 or TRBV6-3 and TRBJ1-1, with D possibly TRBD1 on 6 matching bases. V lost 3 bases and J 0 bases, leaving 14 bases between the germline ends. The CDR3 has 16 amino acids. Per the germline V gene, CDR1 is MNHEY and CDR2 is SVGEGT. This CDR3 reads CASSYRRGGVNTEAFF. The CDR3 DNA sequence: TGTGCCAGCAGTTATCGTCGAGGGGGTGTGAACACTGAAGCTTTCTTT.